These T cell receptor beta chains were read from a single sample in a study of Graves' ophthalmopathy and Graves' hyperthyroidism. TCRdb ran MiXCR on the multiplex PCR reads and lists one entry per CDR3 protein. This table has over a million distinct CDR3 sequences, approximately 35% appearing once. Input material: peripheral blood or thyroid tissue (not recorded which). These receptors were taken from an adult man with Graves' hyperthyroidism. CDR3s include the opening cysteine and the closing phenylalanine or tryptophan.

CASSQVRRTNTEAFF,TRBJ1-1,TRBV7-4
CASGGNQETQYF,TRBJ2-5,TRBV6-6
CASSSQQLRHYGYTF,TRBJ1-2,TRBV11-2
CASSLAESHGEQYF,TRBJ2-7,TRBV7-6
CASSFSHRANTIYF,TRBJ1-3,TRBV28
CASSEDEGFGELYF,TRBJ2-7,TRBV10-2
CAILQGRAYEQYF,TRBJ2-7,TRBV10-3
CASVHRRTKGNTIYF,TRBJ1-3,TRBV25-1
CSAFFPGTSGTYEQYF,TRBJ2-7,TRBV20-1
CSVEDRNTYEQYF,TRBJ2-7,TRBV29-1
CAQQRDGRDEQYF,TRBJ2-7,TRBV2
CRGEDGANVLTF,TRBJ2-6,TRBV29-1
CASSPDREYGYTF,TRBJ1-2,TRBV2
CASSTGRGAFF,TRBJ1-1,TRBV7-9
CASIIWPGQTFAGANVLTF,TRBJ2-6,TRBV9
CASSVAGQGIRSPLHF,TRBJ1-6,TRBV9
CAWSGLSNQPQHF,TRBJ1-5,TRBV30
CSVGTGIYGYTF,TRBJ1-2,TRBV29-1
CASRATGELFF,TRBJ2-2,TRBV7-9
CASSIKAGGLPHEQYF,TRBJ2-7,TRBV19
CASRAGLGAQSPLHF,TRBJ1-6,TRBV2
CASSLVTGQTGELFF,TRBJ2-2,TRBV5-4
CASSQDSEKLFF,TRBJ1-4,TRBV4-3
CASSYSIPPRSYEQYF,TRBJ2-7,TRBV6-5
CASSLQGAWAYEQYF,TRBJ2-7,TRBV12-3/TRBV12-4
CASSLLGSGRGLYEQYF,TRBJ2-7,TRBV7-2
CASTTGLAGDETQYF,TRBJ2-5,TRBV19